A selection of T cell receptor beta chains follows, all from one sample in a study of shared clonotypes between healthy human individuals. Sequencing used immunoSEQ multiplex PCR; TCRdb keeps in-frame clones, though not all of them. The table lists a few million clones, under 95% of them singletons. Sequenced sample: naive CD4+ T cells from PBMCs. The receptors come from a man between 18 and 29 years old in good health. Some clones in this sample may be carry-over from other donors' samples. Both conserved end residues are part of each CDR3. Fields, in order: J gene, D gene, clone size, V gene, CDR3 protein, CDR3 DNA. D genes are given only for firm matches. Rows may omit the clone size; those that give it use once, few, many or a size class.

>TRBJ1-2|.|.|TRBV6-5
CASSYSIGGLDGGYTF
TGTGCCAGCAGTTACTCGATTGGAGGGCTCGATGGTGGCTACACCTTC
>TRBJ2-1|.|.|TRBV5-1
CASSDPYDEQFF
TGCGCCAGCAGCGACCCCTACGATGAGCAGTTCTTC
>TRBJ2-2|TRBD2|few|TRBV28
CASMGGAGLFF
TGTGCCAGCATGGGAGGGGCTGGGCTGTTTTTT
>TRBJ1-5|TRBD1|.|TRBV27
CASKKFTGGQASNQPQHF
TGTGCCAGCAAAAAGTTTACCGGGGGACAGGCTAGCAATCAGCCCCAGCATTTT
>TRBJ2-1|TRBD1|once|TRBV7-2
CASSLDRGLYNEQFF
TGTGCCAGCAGCTTAGACAGGGGGCTTTACAATGAGCAGTTCTTC
>TRBJ2-7|TRBD2|.|TRBV7-6
CASSFSAGEGTYEQYF
TGTGCCAGCAGCTTTTCAGCGGGAGAGGGAACCTACGAGCAGTACTTC
>TRBJ1-3|.|.|TRBV7-9
CASRLGLSGNTIYF
TGTGCCAGCCGTCTCGGACTCTCTGGAAACACCATATATTTT
>TRBJ2-1|.|.|TRBV15
CATSFRSYNEQFF
TGTGCCACCAGCTTCCGCTCCTACAATGAGCAGTTCTTC
>TRBJ2-1|.|.|TRBV11-3
CASSLGLKTYNEQFF
TGTGCCAGCAGCTTAGGGCTAAAGACGTACAATGAGCAGTTCTTC
>TRBJ2-1|TRBD1|.|TRBV11-1
CASSYRRTGPNEQFF
TGTGCCAGCAGCTACCGACGGACAGGGCCCAATGAGCAGTTCTTC
>TRBJ2-7|.|.|TRBV6-5
CASSYLGASLHEQYF
TGTGCCAGCAGTTACTTAGGGGCCTCGCTCCACGAGCAGTACTTC
>TRBJ1-2|.|.|TRBV28
CASRGIQGGDGYTF
TGTGCCAGCCGCGGAATACAGGGTGGAGATGGCTACACCTTC
>TRBJ2-5|TRBD1|.|TRBV2
CASSERGPRETQYF
TGTGCCAGCAGTGAAAGGGGGCCGAGAGAGACCCAGTACTTC
>TRBJ2-1|.|.|TRBV7-9
CASSPPTHLSYNEQFF
TGTGCCAGCAGCCCCCCCACGCACCTCTCCTACAATGAGCAGTTCTTC
>TRBJ2-7|TRBD1|once|TRBV18
CASSPGTGGASYEQYF
TGTGCCAGCTCCCCCGGGACAGGGGGCGCTTCCTACGAGCAGTACTTC
>TRBJ2-7|TRBD2|.|TRBV7-9
CASHVLAGGYEQYF
TGTGCCAGCCACGTCCTAGCGGGAGGCTACGAGCAGTACTTC
>TRBJ2-1|TRBD2|.|TRBV7-3
CASSLVGVAGGVEQFF
TGTGCCAGCAGCTTAGTAGGAGTGGCGGGAGGGGTTGAGCAGTTCTTC
>TRBJ1-2|TRBD1|.|TRBV5-1
CASSLGQGNYGYTF
TGCGCCAGCAGCTTGGGACAGGGTAACTATGGCTACACCTTC
>TRBJ1-1|TRBD1|.|TRBV29-1
CSANPTGPNTEAFF
TGCAGCGCTAATCCGACAGGGCCAAACACTGAAGCTTTCTTT
>TRBJ2-1|TRBD2|.|TRBV6-1
CASSEGKLAGVREQFF
TGTGCCAGCAGTGAAGGGAAGTTAGCGGGAGTCCGTGAGCAGTTCTTC
>TRBJ2-7|TRBD1|.|TRBV6-6
CASSFRDRGFHEQYF
TGTGCCAGCAGTTTCCGGGACAGGGGGTTCCACGAGCAGTACTTC
>TRBJ1-3|.|.|TRBV28
CASSYQFPSGNTIYF
TGTGCCAGCAGTTACCAGTTCCCCTCTGGAAACACCATATATTTT
>TRBJ2-2|.|.|TRBV5-1
CASSSQDTGELFF
TGCGCCAGCAGCTCCCAGGACACCGGGGAGCTGTTTTTT
>TRBJ2-7|TRBD1|.|TRBV19
CASSPRQGAYEQYF
TGTGCCAGTAGTCCCCGGCAGGGGGCCTACGAGCAGTACTTC
>TRBJ2-1|.|.|TRBV5-4
CASSLGQGLGNEQFF
TGTGCCAGCAGCTTGGGGCAGGGCCTCGGTAATGAGCAGTTCTTC
>TRBJ2-7|TRBD2|.|TRBV9
CASSVAGEGLYEQYF
TGTGCCAGCAGCGTGGCGGGAGAAGGTCTCTACGAGCAGTACTTC
>TRBJ1-5|.|.|TRBV4-1
CASSREGGGGYNQPQHF
TGCGCCAGCAGCCGGGAAGGGGGGGGAGGATACAATCAGCCCCAGCATTTT
>TRBJ2-3|.|.|TRBV7-2
CASSFIGSVADTQYF
TGTGCCAGCAGCTTTATCGGGAGTGTCGCAGATACGCAGTATTTT
>TRBJ2-7|.|.|TRBV5-8
CASSPAPAQYF
TGTGCCAGCAGCCCCGCACCCGCGCAGTACTTC
>TRBJ1-1|TRBD1|.|TRBV29-1
CSVRRDRTGVNTEAFF
TGCAGCGTACGCAGGGATCGGACAGGCGTTAACACTGAAGCTTTCTTT
>TRBJ2-3|.|.|TRBV28
CASSPYSSLFTDTQYF
TGTGCCAGCAGTCCATACTCGAGCCTATTCACAGATACGCAGTATTTT
>TRBJ2-7|TRBD2|.|TRBV7-9
CASRGRASPRNEQYF
TGTGCCAGCAGGGGGAGGGCCTCCCCGAGGAACGAGCAGTACTTC
>TRBJ2-5|.|.|TRBV7-3
CASSLAGWETQYF
TGTGCCAGCAGCTTAGCAGGGTGGGAGACCCAGTACTTC
>TRBJ2-1|.|once|TRBV6-6
CASSTGYGEQFF
TGTGCCAGCAGTACAGGGTACGGTGAGCAGTTCTTC
>TRBJ1-2|.|.|TRBV25-1
CASSDSSRGGGYTF
TGTGCCAGCAGTGATTCCTCACGTGGGGGTGGCTACACCTTC
>TRBJ1-5|TRBD1|.|TRBV7-6
CASSLGQGMSNQPQHF
TGTGCCAGCAGCTTAGGACAGGGGATGAGCAATCAGCCCCAGCATTTT
>TRBJ2-7|TRBD2|.|TRBV11-1
CASSLASTAGTRRRYEQYF
TGTGCCAGCAGCTTGGCGAGCACGGCCGGGACTAGGCGAAGGTACGAGCAGTACTTC
>TRBJ2-3|.|.|TRBV10-1
CASSESGSDTQYF
TGCGCCAGCAGTGAGTCGGGGTCAGATACGCAGTATTTT
>TRBJ2-1|.|.|TRBV20-1
CSADLHNEQFF
TGCAGTGCAGACCTGCACAATGAGCAGTTCTTC
>TRBJ1-3|TRBD1|.|TRBV5-1
CASTPTGTGISGNTIYF
TGCGCCAGCACCCCGACCGGGACAGGCATCTCTGGAAACACCATATATTTT
>TRBJ2-3|TRBD2|.|TRBV29-1
CSVVGGGSDTQYF
TGCAGCGTGGTGGGCGGGGGGTCGGATACGCAGTATTTT
>TRBJ2-7|.|once|TRBV28
CASSFPSAYEQYF
TGTGCCAGCAGTTTCCCTAGCGCCTACGAGCAGTACTTC
>TRBJ2-7|TRBD2|.|TRBV19
CASSSPGLAGSYEQYF
TGTGCCAGTAGTTCCCCGGGACTAGCGGGCTCCTACGAGCAGTACTTC
>TRBJ1-1|.|.|TRBV12-5
CASGLSGYSTEAFF
TGTGCTAGTGGTTTGAGCGGGTACTCCACTGAAGCTTTCTTT
>TRBJ1-1|.|.|TRBV4-2
CASSQESLMNTEAFF
TGTGCCAGCAGCCAAGAAAGCCTAATGAACACTGAAGCTTTCTTT
>TRBJ2-7|TRBD1|.|TRBV6-1
CASTGQAQSYEQYF
TGTGCCAGCACCGGACAGGCCCAGTCCTACGAGCAGTACTTC
>TRBJ2-1|.|.|TRBV11-1
CASSPGLALAPIYNEQFF
TGTGCCAGCAGCCCGGGGCTCGCACTAGCCCCAATCTACAATGAGCAGTTCTTC
>TRBJ2-5|TRBD1|.|TRBV28
CASSHDRAAETQYF
TGTGCCAGCAGCCACGACAGGGCGGCGGAGACCCAGTACTTC
>TRBJ2-5|.|.|TRBV5-1
CASRGGYGQETQYF
TGCGCCAGCAGGGGGGGTTATGGCCAAGAGACCCAGTACTTC
>TRBJ2-7|TRBD2|.|TRBV6-1
CASSEGPSGSLTYEQYF
TGTGCCAGCAGTGAAGGGCCTAGCGGGAGTCTTACCTACGAGCAGTACTTC
>TRBJ2-6|.|.|TRBV28
CASRQLGNSGANVLTF
TGTGCCAGCAGACAATTGGGGAACTCTGGGGCCAACGTCCTGACTTTC
>TRBJ2-6|.|.|TRBV6-1
CASSERGSSGANVLTF
TGTGCCAGCAGTGAACGAGGGTCCTCTGGGGCCAACGTCCTGACTTTC
>TRBJ1-5|.|.|TRBV6-1
CASSEGGSFHWPQHF
TGTGCCAGCAGTGAAGGGGGTAGTTTTCATTGGCCCCAGCATTTT
>TRBJ2-7|.|once|TRBV7-6
CASSLGSPYEQYF
TGTGCCAGCAGCTTAGGGAGTCCCTACGAGCAGTACTTC
>TRBJ2-2|.|.|TRBV5-4
CAARRAIADGELFF
TGTGCCGCCCGGAGGGCAATTGCGGACGGGGAGCTGTTTTTT
>TRBJ1-4|.|.|TRBV6-6
CASSYSPQRTNEKLFF
TGTGCCAGCAGTTATTCCCCCCAGCGAACTAATGAAAAACTGTTTTTT
>TRBJ2-2|TRBD2|.|TRBV2
CASSLTSGQRNTGELFF
TGTGCCAGCAGCCTCACTAGCGGCCAAAGGAACACCGGGGAGCTGTTTTTT